The rows below give T cell receptor beta chains drawn from one sample of a study of T cells after yellow fever vaccination. Using its own MiXCR run on the 5' RACE reads, TCRdb lists one record per CDR3 protein. Among roughly 56,000 distinct CDR3 sequences listed, about 5.6% were seen once. The material sequenced was PBMCs, either bulk or a sorted T-cell subset (CD4+, CD8+, memory, or dextramer-sorted; not recorded which), taken on the day of the yellow fever booster vaccination. Receptor source: a man between 18 and 29 years old who received the YFV17D yellow fever vaccine. Both conserved end residues are part of each CDR3. A D gene is named only where the DNA matches it firmly. Some rows have no size entry. The others give once, few or many, or a class for an expanded clone.

CDR3 protein | CDR3 DNA | D gene | J gene | clone size | V gene
CASSTGTGGHEAQHF | TGTGCCAGCAGCACCGGGACAGGGGGCCACGAGGCCCAGCATTTT | TRBD1 | TRBJ1-5 | . | TRBV7-9
CAIRLHGSSYNEQFF | TGTGCCATCAGACTTCACGGGAGCTCCTACAATGAGCAGTTCTTC | . | TRBJ2-1 | . | TRBV10-3
CASSPPVFTDTQYF | TGTGCCAGCTCACCACCGGTCTTCACAGATACGCAGTATTTT | . | TRBJ2-3 | . | TRBV18
CASSLARGYNQPQHF | TGTGCCAGCAGTTTAGCGCGGGGATACAATCAGCCCCAGCATTTT | . | TRBJ1-5 | . | TRBV12-3/TRBV12-4
CASSFNPGYQETQYF | TGCGCCAGCAGCTTTAATCCAGGGTATCAGGAGACCCAGTACTTC | . | TRBJ2-5 | few | TRBV5-1
CAGKGGSTGFTDTPHF | TGTGCCGGCAAAGGGGGCTCCACCGGATTCACAGATACGCCGCATTTT | TRBD1 | TRBJ2-3 | . | TRBV5-5
CASSISDSQETQYF | TGTGCCAGTAGTATCTCGGACAGCCAAGAGACCCAGTACTTC | . | TRBJ2-5 | . | TRBV19
CASSYSTLTITNTGELFF | TGTGCCAGCAGTTACTCGACATTAACTATTACGAACACCGGGGAGCTGTTTTTT | . | TRBJ2-2 | few | TRBV6-5
CASSQGRAGAETQYF | TGTGCCAGCAGCCAGGGGAGAGCGGGGGCGGAGACCCAGTACTTC | TRBD2 | TRBJ2-5 | . | TRBV14
CAIIIKPGLRDTDTQYF | TGTGCCATCATCATTAAACCGGGACTGAGAGACACAGATACGCAGTATTTT | . | TRBJ2-3 | . | TRBV10-3
CASSQGQGDNQPQHF | TGTGCCAGCAGTCAGGGACAGGGGGATAATCAGCCCCAGCATTTT | TRBD1 | TRBJ1-5 | . | TRBV12-3/TRBV12-4
CASSQSQGYNEQFF | TGTGCCAGCAGCCAGAGCCAGGGTTACAATGAGCAGTTCTTC | . | TRBJ2-1 | few | TRBV4-2
CASSVRLGTQYF | TGTGCCAGCAGTGTTCGACTTGGAACCCAGTACTTC | . | TRBJ2-5 | many | TRBV12-3/TRBV12-4
CASSTGQGASYEQYF | TGCGCCAGCAGCACCGGACAGGGGGCATCCTACGAGCAGTACTTC | TRBD1 | TRBJ2-7 | many | TRBV5-1